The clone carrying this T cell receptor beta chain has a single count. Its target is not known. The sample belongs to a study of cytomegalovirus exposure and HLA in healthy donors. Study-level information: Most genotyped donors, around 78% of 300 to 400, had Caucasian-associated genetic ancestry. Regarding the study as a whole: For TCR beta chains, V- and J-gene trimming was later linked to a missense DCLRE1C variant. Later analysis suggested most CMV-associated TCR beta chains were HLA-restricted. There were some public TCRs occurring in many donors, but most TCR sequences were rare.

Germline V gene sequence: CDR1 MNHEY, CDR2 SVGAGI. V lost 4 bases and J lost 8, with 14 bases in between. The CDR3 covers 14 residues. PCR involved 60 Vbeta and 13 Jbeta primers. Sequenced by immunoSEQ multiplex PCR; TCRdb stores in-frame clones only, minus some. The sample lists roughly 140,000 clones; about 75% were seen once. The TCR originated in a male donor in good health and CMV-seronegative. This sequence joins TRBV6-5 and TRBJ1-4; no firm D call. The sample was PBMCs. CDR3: CASSSPGLLEKLFF. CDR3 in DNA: TGTGCCAGCAGTTCCCCCGGACTCCTAGAAAAACTGTTTTTT.